This T cell receptor beta chain was captured in a study of OX40 agonist ivuxolimab in advanced cancers. Study-level results: In CD8+ T cells, expanded clones were on average more numerous than in CD4+.

This CDR3 is 13 amino acids long. J gave up 2 bases and V 6 bases, and 1 base lay outside the gene matches. Germline V gene data show CDR1 as SNHLY and CDR2 as FYNNEI. Remarks on this clone: Its antigen is still unknown.

The assay was immunoSEQ multiplex PCR, and TCRdb's table has in-frame clones only and misses some. Here the sample spans tens of thousands of clones, about 83% being singletons. This specimen consisted of CD4+ or CD8+ T cells sorted from blood, obtained in a trial of the OX40 agonist ivuxolimab. This TCR was sampled from an adult with an advanced solid tumor such as melanoma, head and neck, liver or kidney cancer. The J gene is TRBJ1-5, the V gene TRBV2, with 7 bases identical to TRBD1. The DNA for the CDR3 is TGTGCCAGCAGGGGGACAGGCAATCAGCCCCAGCATTTT. Residues: CASRGTGNQPQHF.